A selection of T cell receptor beta chains follows, all from one sample in a study of shared clonotypes between healthy human individuals. Sequenced by immunoSEQ multiplex PCR; TCRdb stores in-frame clones only, minus some. The sample has 2 million to 2.5 million clones, 80% to 95% seen once. The sample was naive CD4+ T cells from PBMCs. These receptors came from a man younger than 30 in good health. Some clones in this sample may be carry-over from other donors' samples. Each CDR3 is given with its conserved first and last residue. Size tells how often a clone was seen (once, few, many) or the class of an expanded clone, and some rows leave it out.

clone_size cdr3_length v_call cdr3_aa
NA 14 TRBV11-2 CASSLDGGTDTQYF
NA 13 TRBV7-8 CASSLAGSAEQYF
NA 16 TRBV7-8 CASSLVTSGRTDTQYF
NA 12 TRBV5-4 CACRGPNTEAFF
NA 13 TRBV13 CASSLRNSYEQYF
NA 14 TRBV11-2 CASSRDRGNTEAFF
NA 20 TRBV19 CASSEIPGGQREKFAGELFF
NA 15 TRBV5-1 CASSLAGGHDEKLFF
NA 11 TRBV20-1 CSAVTNTEAFF
NA 14 TRBV6-1 CASSEGTGDYGYTF
once 14 TRBV29-1 CTTGTGVVGDTQYF
NA 14 TRBV4-1 CASSQDPGSYTIYF
once 17 TRBV7-9 CASSLGEGSYSNQPQHF
NA 13 TRBV18 CASSAGQAYEQYF
few 9 TRBV2 CASTAEQFF
NA 12 TRBV2 CASSDREETQYF
NA 15 TRBV6-4 CASATGGRGTGELFF
NA 16 TRBV7-9 CASSHQYRVREETQYF
NA 17 TRBV9 CASSLYSGRVDTGELFF
NA 14 TRBV5-1 CASRSGSSDNEQFF
NA 13 TRBV28 CASKVSGANVLTF
NA 19 TRBV4-2 CASSQKKGARGVGSTEAFF